These 23 T cell receptor beta chains originate from one sample sequenced in a study of CD8 T cells in Susac syndrome. Random-hexamer reverse transcription was applied to about 0.5 to 1 ug RNA. TCRdb independently ran MiXCR on the immunoSEQ multiplex PCR reads; one entry per CDR3 protein. The table shows 150,000 to 200,000 distinct CDR3 sequences, with roughly 91% occurring only once. Sequences were obtained from CD4+ T cells from PBMCs. All receptors derive from a human donor with Susac syndrome.

The chain couples TRBV7-9 to TRBJ1-6; D might be TRBD1 (5 bases). The CDR3 totals 14 residues. Germline CDR1 SEHNR, CDR2 FQNEAQ (reference sequence). The V gene lost 4 bases and the J gene lost 7 bases, with 11 bases spanning the gap. The DNA for the CDR3 is TGTGCCAGCAGCTCCCGGGGCGGGAATTCACCCCTCCACTTT. Its protein is CASSSRGGNSPLHF.

The chain uses TRBV24-1 and TRBJ2-7, with a possible D match to TRBD1 (5 bases). The V gene lost 4 bases and the J gene lost 5 bases, with 14 bases spanning the gap. Germline assignment: CDR1 KGHDR and CDR2 SFDVKD. The CDR3 covers 14 residues. CDR3 nucleotide sequence: TGTGCCACCAGTGAGAGACAGTCTTCCCACGAGCAGTACTTC. Amino acid sequence: CATSERQSSHEQYF.

This rearrangement joins TRBV2 to TRBJ1-3; perhaps TRBD1 as D (6 bases). The V gene's germline CDR1 is SNHLY and CDR2 FYNNEI. V was cut by 5 bases and J by 5 bases, with 16 bases left in between. This CDR3 contains 15 residues. Here the CDR3 reads CASSRGGPQRNTIYF. The CDR3 nucleotides read TGTGCCAGCAGTCGTGGGGGGCCGCAGAGAAACACCATATATTTT.

For the CDR3, the DNA is TGTGCCAGCAGCCCCCGCTTTTATGCGGGTGGCAATGAGCAGTTCTTC. Translation: CASSPRFYAGGNEQFF. The chain is built from TRBV9 and TRBJ2-1; D might be TRBD2 (5 bases). Trimming pared 4 bases from V and 6 bases from J, leaving 20 bases between. Germline lookup yields CDR1 SGDLS and CDR2 YYNGEE. This CDR3 region has 16 residues.

CDR3 residues: CASSVGSGSPLHF. CDR3 in DNA: TGTGCCAGCAGCGTAGGATCAGGTTCACCCCTCCACTTT. The chain combines TRBV9 with TRBJ1-6; D is unclear. Germline CDR1 SGDLS, CDR2 YYNGEE. The germline V and J ends were trimmed by 0 bases and 9 bases, with 7 bases remaining between them. The CDR3 is 13 amino acids.

This clonotype was detected a few times. The CDR3 nucleotides read TGCGCCAGCAGCTTGGAACAGGGGGCCACCTACGAGCAGTACTTC. Protein sequence: CASSLEQGATYEQYF. V and J are TRBV5-1 and TRBJ2-7; 9 nucleotides match TRBD1. After removal of 0 bases from V and 2 bases from J, the junction contained 3 bases not matched to a gene. CDR1 is SGHRS and CDR2 is YFSETQ in the germline V gene. The CDR3 loop spans 15 amino acids.

This clonotype was seen a single time. The chain is built from TRBV29-1 and TRBJ2-7, with a weak D call TRBD1 (6 bases). CDR3 length: 13 amino acids. V lost 1 base and J lost 3, with 10 bases in between. Germline CDR1 SQVTM, CDR2 ANQGSEA. CDR3 bases: TGCAGCGTTGAAGGGGACACCCTCTACGAGCAGTACTTC. Translation gives CSVEGDTLYEQYF.

The chain links TRBV2 to TRBJ2-7; 9 bases map to TRBD2. V shed 4 bases, J shed 6 bases, and the junction held 7 bases outside the gene matches. Germline V CDR1 and CDR2: SNHLY, FYNNEI. The CDR3 spans 14 residues. The CDR3 reads CASSGGLASGEQYF. CDR3 bases: TGTGCCAGCAGTGGGGGACTAGCAAGTGGCGAGCAGTACTTC.

The genes are TRBV7-3 and TRBJ2-3; 7 positions agree with TRBD2. The germline CDR1 and CDR2 sequences are SGHTA and FQGTGA. CDR3 size: 14 residues. V trimming: 5 bases; J trimming: 4 bases; junction bases outside the gene matches: 6. The DNA of the CDR3 is TGTGCCAGCAGCCTAGGACTAGTCTCAGATACGCAGTATTTT. Protein: CASSLGLVSDTQYF.

This chain links TRBV3-1 with TRBJ2-1; tentatively, D is TRBD1 (5 bases). V was clipped by 4 bases and J by 9 bases, with 13 bases between them. The CDR3 loop spans 13 amino acids. CDR1 and CDR2 (germline): LGHDT, YNNKEL (reference sequence). The CDR3 is CASSPLGLGEQFF. CDR3 bases: TGTGCCAGCAGCCCACTGGGGCTGGGTGAGCAGTTCTTC.

This CDR3 is CSAVPAGRYEQFF. Here the CDR3 DNA reads TGCAGCGCTGTGCCGGCCGGCCGGTATGAGCAGTTCTTC. J is TRBJ2-1 and V is TRBV29-1; D gene unclear. Trimming cost V 7 bases and J 8 bases, with 18 bases left between them. Germline CDR1 and CDR2: SQVTM and ANQGSEA. CDR3 length equals 13 residues.

This rearrangement joins TRBV4-1 to TRBJ2-2; D gene ambiguous. CDR1 and CDR2 from the germline V gene are MGHRA and YSYEKL. The V end was cut by 2 bases, the J end by 4 bases, with 11 bases between. This CDR3 region has 15 residues. The CDR3 DNA reads TGCGCCAGCAGCCAACTTGGAGCTAGCACCGGGGAGCTGTTTTTT. It is translated as CASSQLGASTGELFF.

The V call is TRBV6-1, the J call TRBJ2-7; D is possibly TRBD2 (5 bases). V was shortened by 4 bases and J by 2 bases, with 15 bases between the two germline ends. This CDR3 is 15 amino acids long. Germline CDR1 and CDR2: MNHNS and SASEGT. CDR3: CASSARTGSAYEQYF. The CDR3, as DNA: TGTGCCAGCAGTGCCCGGACTGGGTCAGCCTACGAGCAGTACTTC.

The chain has TRBV7-3 and TRBJ1-1; perhaps TRBD1 as D (6 bases). The CDR3 covers 14 residues. The germline gives CDR1 SGHTA, CDR2 FQGTGA. With 5 bases removed from V and 3 bases from J, the gap between germline ends came to 13 bases. CDR3 sequence: CASSLNREDTEAFF. CDR3 DNA sequence: TGTGCCAGCAGCCTCAACAGGGAGGACACTGAAGCTTTCTTT.

The chain couples TRBV18 to TRBJ2-2; D perhaps matches TRBD1 (5 bases). The CDR3 spans 15 residues. V was cut by 2 bases and J by 0 bases, with 7 bases left in between. Germline lookup yields CDR1 KGHSH and CDR2 LQKENI. The CDR3 is CASSPGAANTGELFF. CDR3 nucleotide sequence: TGTGCCAGCTCACCAGGGGCCGCGAACACCGGGGAGCTGTTTTTT.

This chain connects TRBV5-1 to TRBJ2-5; possible D gene TRBD1, 6 bases. V lost 4 bases and J lost 2, with 12 bases in between. The CDR3 totals 14 residues. Looked up from germline, CDR1 is SGHRS and CDR2 is YFSETQ. The CDR3 spells CASSVGQKQETQYF. DNA for the CDR3: TGCGCCAGCAGCGTGGGACAAAAACAAGAGACCCAGTACTTC.

The gene calls are TRBV4-1 and TRBJ2-3, with TRBD2 identical over 13 bases. This CDR3 region has 19 residues. The germline V gene encodes CDR1 MGHRA and CDR2 YSYEKL. J lost 0 bases, V lost 0 bases, and 6 bases had no gene match. CDR3 coding DNA: TGCGCCAGCAGCCAAGATACTAGCGGGGGGGTTACTAGCACAGATACGCAGTATTTT. Its protein product is CASSQDTSGGVTSTDTQYF.

The V and J genes are TRBV12-3 or TRBV12-4 and TRBJ2-7; a possible D gene is TRBD1 (6 bases). V was trimmed by 6 bases and J by 2 bases, leaving 8 bases between them. The CDR3 spans 12 residues. This CDR3 reads CASRGGPYEQYF. The CDR3 DNA reads as TGTGCCAGCAGAGGGGGACCCTACGAGCAGTACTTC.

Only one count was recorded for this clonotype. The chain carries TRBV19 and TRBJ2-2; either TRBD1 or TRBD2 may fit D (6 bases each). The CDR3 sequence is 18 residues long. The germline V gene has CDR1 LNHDA and CDR2 SQIVND (reference sequence). Trimming took 3 bases from V and 3 from J, leaving 20 bases between them. The CDR3 DNA follows: TGTGCCAGTAGTATCTCTACTATGTGGGGGGCCGACACCGGGGAGCTGTTTTTT. Translated, it gives CASSISTMWGADTGELFF.

J is TRBJ1-5 and V is TRBV19, with TRBD1 as a possible D gene (6 bases). There are 13 residues in the CDR3. V lost 7 bases, J lost 2 bases, and 9 bases lay in between. The germline gives CDR1 LNHDA, CDR2 SQIVND (reference sequence). CDR3: CASKGEGNQPQHF. The CDR3 nucleotides read TGTGCCAGTAAGGGGGAAGGCAATCAGCCCCAGCATTTT.

The gene calls are TRBV10-2 and TRBJ2-7; 11 positions match TRBD2. V trimming: 2 bases; J trimming: 0 bases; junction bases outside the gene matches: 6. The CDR3 has 17 amino acids. CDR1 is WSHSY, CDR2 SAAADI, per germline. CDR3 in DNA: TGCGCCAGCAGTGAGGCATCCGGGACTAGCGGCTCCTACGAGCAGTACTTC. The encoded protein is CASSEASGTSGSYEQYF.

The rearrangement joins TRBV29-1 to TRBJ2-7; D is uncertain. The CDR3 sequence is 12 residues long. Per germline, CDR1 SQVTM and CDR2 ANQGSEA. With 7 bases removed from V and 0 bases from J, the gap between germline ends came to 10 bases. In DNA form, the CDR3 reads TGCAGCGCCACAGACAACTCCTACGAGCAGTACTTC. This sequence encodes CSATDNSYEQYF.

This chain links TRBV2 with TRBJ2-5; unclear D gene. The CDR3 consists of 13 residues. With 6 bases removed from V and 5 bases from J, the gap between germline ends came to 13 bases. From germline, CDR1 is SNHLY and CDR2 FYNNEI. The CDR3 protein is CASRGHGGETQYF. DNA for the CDR3: TGTGCCAGCAGAGGGCACGGTGGGGAGACCCAGTACTTC.